The present entry profiles one T cell receptor (beta chain) with its context. As yet, its antigen is unknown. This record belongs to a study of siplizumab effects on memory and regulatory T cells. Study observations and caveats: Roughly 75-95% of proliferating CD4+ or CD8+ clones lacked a naive or memory phenotype that could be assigned. Naive T cells looked more diverse than memory cells and looked like major alloresponse contributors.

V shed 4 bases, J shed 1 base, and the junction held 3 bases outside the gene matches. The CDR3 is made up of 15 amino acids. CDR1 is LNHDA and CDR2 is SQIVND in the germline V gene (reference sequence). Only in-frame clones appear in the TCRdb table, and some are missing; sequencing was by immunoSEQ multiplex PCR. Here the sample spans tens of thousands of clones, more than 75% being singletons. The sample was naive CD8+ T cells sorted from blood. This TCR came from a human donor in good health. The V gene is TRBV19, the J gene TRBJ2-3, with TRBD1 matching over 9 bases. Here the CDR3 DNA reads TGTGCCAGTAGTAAGGGGGACAGGGGCACAGATACGCAGTATTTT. The encoded protein is CASSKGDRGTDTQYF.